The source of this T cell receptor (beta chain) is a study of CD8 T cells in ankylosing spondylitis. Study-wide results and limits: In ankylosing spondylitis blood, a motif of several highly homologous TCR beta variants appeared characteristic.

The CDR3 is 13 amino acids. V lost 8 bases and J lost 8; bases outside the gene matches: 6. In germline, CDR1 is SGHTA, CDR2 FQGNSA. Libraries for TCR beta were made by quantitative 5'-RACE with molecular barcodes. TCRdb used MiXCR to reprocess the 5' RACE reads, holding one entry per CDR3 protein. Here the sample spans around 90,000 distinct CDR3 sequences, around 25% being singletons. This clonotype came up a few times. The antigen remains undetermined. The sequence was collected from a male donor with ankylosing spondylitis or in good health (not recorded which). V and J are TRBV7-2 and TRBJ2-1; 10 positions agree with TRBD2. Sequenced sample: blood, either unsorted or a sorted T cell fraction (not recorded which). CDR3 DNA: TGTGCCAGCGATTCGAGCGGGAGGGATGAGCAGTTCTTC. Its protein is CASDSSGRDEQFF.